What follows are 10 T cell receptor beta chains derived from one specimen sequenced in a study of control samples from healthy donors and cancer patients. Libraries were prepared by immunoSEQ multiplex PCR; TCRdb keeps only in-frame clonotypes and omits some of them. This table holds more than 95,000 clones, over 80% found once. The specimen was PBMCs. These receptors were taken from a man older than 75 with head and neck cancer.

The rearrangement links TRBV6-5 to TRBJ1-4; D perhaps matches TRBD1 (5 bases). This CDR3 is built from 15 residues. In germline, CDR1 is MNHEY, CDR2 SVGAGI. Trimming took off 4 bases at V and 7 bases at J, with 16 bases between the two ends. The CDR3 DNA is TGTGCCAGCAGTTCGCGGTCGGGGGTTCGTGAAAAACTGTTTTTT. It encodes CASSSRSGVREKLFF.

The chain uses TRBV27 and TRBJ1-1; the D gene is possibly TRBD1 (5 bases). V lost 7 bases, J lost 5 bases, and 14 bases lay in between. CDR3 length equals 13 residues. Per the germline V gene, CDR1 is MNHEY and CDR2 is SMNVEV (reference sequence). CDR3 coding DNA: TGTGCCAGCAATAGGGGCGTGGGAACTGAAGCTTTCTTT. This encodes CASNRGVGTEAFF.

The chain uses TRBV12-3 or TRBV12-4 and TRBJ2-7, with TRBD2 matching 8 bases. J was trimmed by 2 bases and V by 10 bases; bases with no gene match: 7. CDR3 length equals 13 residues. In nucleotides, the CDR3 is TGTGCCATCGGGCGGGGGGCCCCCTACGAGCAGTACTTC. Protein: CAIGRGAPYEQYF.

The sample holds one count of this clone. The chain couples TRBV7-9 to TRBJ1-1; D remains unclear. V lost 7 bases, J lost 4 bases, and 13 bases lay in between. The CDR3 length is 13 residues. CDR1 SEHNR and CDR2 FQNEAQ come from the germline V gene (reference sequence). The CDR3 loop is CASTFGPSTEAFF. In DNA form, the CDR3 reads TGTGCCAGCACCTTCGGACCTTCCACTGAAGCTTTCTTT. The entire variable domain, with the rest obtained from reference TRBV7-9 and TRBJ1-1, is as follows: DTGVSQNPRHKITKRGQNVTFRCDPISEHNRLYWYRQTLGQGPEFLTYFQNEAQLEKSRLLSDRFSAERPKGSFSTLEIQRTEQGDSAMYLCASTFGPSTEAFFGQGTRLTVV.

The rearrangement links TRBV10-3 to TRBJ2-2; tentative D call: TRBD2 (6 bases). CDR1 ENHRY and CDR2 SYGVKD come from the germline V gene. The CDR3 consists of 15 residues. V was trimmed by 4 bases and J by 0 bases, leaving 9 bases between them. The DNA for the CDR3 is TGTGCCATCAGTGGCCGGGAGACGAACACCGGGGAGCTGTTTTTT. Protein: CAISGRETNTGELFF.

The V and J genes are TRBV27 and TRBJ2-5, with a possible D match to TRBD1 (6 bases). The CDR3 has 13 amino acids. CDR1 and CDR2 (germline): MNHEY, SMNVEV (reference sequence). Trimming shortened V by 5 bases and J by 4 bases, and 11 bases separated the two germline ends. DNA for the CDR3: TGTGCCAGCAGTGCCAGGGGTCCAGAGACCCAGTACTTC. Encoded protein: CASSARGPETQYF.

Comment on this clone: Because it lacks the conserved phenylalanine or tryptophan at the end, this CDR3 is likely a read error. Because the CDR3's place on the DNA is in doubt, the DNA is left out and the CDR3 is given as listed by TCRdb. The rearrangement uses TRBV6-2 or TRBV6-3 and TRBJ1-1; no check of the table's D call, TRBD1, against the DNA was made. Germline V gene sequence: CDR1 MNHEY, CDR2 SVGEGT. Ends included, the CDR3 has 13 residues. The CDR3 region is CASSKGQGALDCQ.

The count of this clone is one. The genes are TRBV7-6 and TRBJ2-1; TRBD2 matches at 8 bases. With V trimmed by 3 bases and J by 7 bases, 8 bases remained unmatched. This CDR3 contains 15 residues. In germline, CDR1 is SGHVS, CDR2 FNYEAQ. The CDR3 sequence: CASSLPGGADNEQFF. The CDR3 coding sequence is TGTGCCAGCAGCTTGCCCGGGGGGGCGGATAATGAGCAGTTCTTC.

This rearrangement joins TRBV7-8 to TRBJ2-3, with D perhaps being TRBD1 or TRBD2 (5 bases each). Trimming left V 8 bases short and J 3 bases short, with 18 bases between. CDR1 and CDR2 from the germline V gene are SGHVS and FQNEAQ. The CDR3 covers 15 residues. The CDR3 DNA sequence: TGTGCCAGCGGAGGTCCAGGGTTGGCGACAGATACGCAGTATTTT. It encodes CASGGPGLATDTQYF.

The chain employs TRBV29-1 and TRBJ2-5; D perhaps matches TRBD1 (5 bases). V lost 0 bases to trimming and J lost 0 bases, with 11 bases between them. The germline V gene encodes CDR1 SQVTM and CDR2 ANQGSEA. This CDR3 has 15 residues. For the CDR3, the DNA is TGCAGCGTTGAAGATAAGGACATCTACCAAGAGACCCAGTACTTC. This sequence encodes CSVEDKDIYQETQYF.